This is a list of T cell receptor beta chains from one sample in a study of shared clonotypes between healthy human individuals. Libraries were prepared by immunoSEQ multiplex PCR; TCRdb keeps only in-frame clonotypes and omits some of them. The table shows fewer than 400,000 clones, with 74% occurring only once. Sequencing used memory CD4+ T cells sorted from blood. The source of these receptors is a man in his thirties or forties in good health. The CDR3 runs from the conserved cysteine through the conserved F or W. The D gene is left open where the match is weak. Clone size is not always given. Where it is, it says once, few, many or a class for expanded clones.

j_call d_call v_call clone_size cdr3_aa cdr3_nt
TRBJ2-2 - TRBV28 - CATLELTGELFF TGTGCCACTCTCGAATTGACCGGGGAGCTGTTTTTT
TRBJ2-7 - TRBV28 once CASSQTGFWAYEQYF TGTGCCAGCAGTCAAACAGGGTTTTGGGCCTACGAGCAGTACTTC
TRBJ2-5 TRBD1 TRBV4-1 - CASSQDPAGTGSKETQYF TGCGCCAGCAGCCAAGATCCCGCCGGGACAGGGAGTAAAGAGACCCAGTACTTC
TRBJ2-7 - TRBV2 - CASSTNGIHGDEQYF TGTGCCAGCAGTACCAACGGGATCCACGGGGACGAGCAGTACTTC
TRBJ2-1 TRBD2 TRBV7-2 - CASSPAGDWQFF TGTGCCAGCAGCCCCGCGGGGGATTGGCAGTTCTTC
TRBJ2-7 - TRBV5-1 - CASSEQTAYEQYF TGCGCCAGCAGCGAGCAGACGGCTTACGAGCAGTACTTC
TRBJ2-7 TRBD1 TRBV15 - CATSAGGTGKLAQYF TGTGCCACCAGCGCCGGCGGGACAGGGAAGCTTGCGCAGTACTTC
TRBJ2-1 - TRBV9 - CASSTSLGGITYNEQFF TGTGCCAGCAGCACCTCCCTAGGGGGGATAACTTACAATGAGCAGTTCTTC
TRBJ1-1 - TRBV2 - CASSETGPSTEAFF TGTGCCAGCAGTGAGACAGGTCCGAGCACTGAAGCTTTCTTT
TRBJ2-1 - TRBV7-9 - CASSFLVEASYNEQFF TGTGCCAGCAGCTTTCTGGTAGAGGCGTCCTACAATGAGCAGTTCTTC